Each of the 16 T cell receptor beta chains below was sequenced from the same sample in a study of cytomegalovirus exposure and HLA in healthy donors. The PCR used 60 Vbeta and 13 Jbeta primers. Profiling relied on immunoSEQ multiplex PCR, and the TCRdb table lists in-frame clones only, not all of them. The table includes some 150,000 clones, around 88% detected once. The sample comprised PBMCs. The source of these receptors is a woman in her thirties in good health and CMV-seronegative.

The chain carries TRBV6-6 and TRBJ1-2; D remains unclear. CDR3 size: 12 residues. Germline lookup yields CDR1 MNHNY and CDR2 SVGAGI (reference sequence). Between the trimmed V and J ends, which lost 6 bases and 8 bases, there was a span of 13 bases. In nucleotides, the CDR3 is TGTGCCAGCAGCCCAATGGAGTACGGCTACACCTTC. Amino acids: CASSPMEYGYTF.

V and J are TRBV4-1 and TRBJ2-2; TRBD2 aligns across 7 bases. With V trimmed by 1 base and J by 6 bases, 8 bases remained unmatched. This CDR3 contains 16 residues. Germline V gene lookup returns CDR1 MGHRA and CDR2 YSYEKL. The CDR3 DNA reads TGCGCCAGCAGCCAAGCTCAATCACTAGCGCCCGGGGAGCTGTTTTTT. It is translated as CASSQAQSLAPGELFF.

The chain carries TRBV19 and TRBJ1-5, with unresolved D. The CDR3 covers 15 residues. Trimming removed 2 bases from V and 5 bases from J, with 13 bases in between. Germline values: CDR1 LNHDA, CDR2 SQIVND (reference sequence). Written as DNA, the CDR3 is TGTGCCAGTAGTATATCATCTAACAGAGATCAGCCCCAGCATTTT. It codes for CASSISSNRDQPQHF.

J is TRBJ1-2 and V is TRBV18; D is possibly TRBD1 (5 bases). This CDR3 comprises 15 residues. V was pared by 3 bases and J by 5 bases, with 16 bases between. Per the germline V gene, CDR1 is KGHSH and CDR2 is LQKENI. The DNA for the CDR3 is TGTGCCAGCTCACCGGGACTTGAGCGCGTTTATGGCTACACCTTC. Translated: CASSPGLERVYGYTF. The whole variable domain, filled in from reference TRBV18 and TRBJ1-2, reads NAGVMQNPRHLVRRRGQEARLRCSPMKGHSHVYWYRQLPEEGLKFMVYLQKENIIDESGMPKERFSAEFPKEGPSILRIQQVVRGDSAAYFCASSPGLERVYGYTFGSGTRLTVV.

This chain links TRBV28 with TRBJ2-7; TRBD2 matches at 7 bases. Germline trimming cut 3 bases from V and 4 bases from J; bases unmatched to any gene: 12. Germline V gene data show CDR1 as MDHEN and CDR2 as SYDVKM. The CDR3 consists of 16 residues. The CDR3 sequence: CASSLPPERLAYEQYF. CDR3 nucleotide sequence: TGTGCCAGCAGTTTGCCCCCAGAAAGACTAGCTTACGAGCAGTACTTC.

The V gene is TRBV9, the J gene TRBJ2-3, with D possibly TRBD1 on 5 matching bases. Trimming took 1 base from V and 6 from J, leaving 15 bases between them. CDR3 length equals 15 residues. Germline V gene sequence: CDR1 SGDLS, CDR2 YYNGEE. The CDR3 nucleotides are TGTGCCAGCAGCGTAATGGTGGGGCTGGGGGATACGCAGTATTTT. Translation: CASSVMVGLGDTQYF.

In the case of this clone: Other nucleotide sequences in the sample specify the same CDR3. V is TRBV21-1 and J is TRBJ2-5; the tabulated D call, TRBD1, remains unverified against the DNA. TRBV21-1 is a recognized pseudogene. The CDR3 is made up of 13 amino acids. CDR3: CAGTGMIQETQYF. The CDR3 DNA is TGTGCCGGGACAGGGATGATTCAAGAGACCCAGTACTTC.

The chain couples TRBV12-5 to TRBJ1-5; weak D call: TRBD1 (6 bases). Looked up from germline, CDR1 is LGHNT and CDR2 is FRNRAP. V lost 2 bases and J lost 2, with 16 bases in between. This CDR3 is 17 amino acids long. CDR3 in amino acids: CASGLLRGARGNQPQHF. For the CDR3, the DNA is TGTGCTAGTGGTTTGCTTCGGGGGGCAAGAGGCAATCAGCCCCAGCATTTT. Full variable domain (missing parts from reference TRBV12-5 and TRBJ1-5): DARVTQTPRHKVTEMGQEVTMRCQPILGHNTVFWYRQTMMQGLELLAYFRNRAPLDDSGMPKDRFSAEMPDATLATLKIQPSEPRDSAVYFCASGLLRGARGNQPQHFGDGTRLSIL.

This clone was observed a single time. The V and J genes are TRBV6-5 and TRBJ2-5; 7 bases match TRBD2. The V and J ends lost 5 bases and 9 bases, in that order; junction bases with no gene match: 12. CDR1 is MNHEY and CDR2 is SVGAGI in the germline V gene. CDR3 length: 14 amino acids. CDR3 region: CASSAGLGKKAQYF. As DNA, the CDR3 is TGTGCCAGCAGTGCTGGACTAGGGAAAAAGGCCCAGTACTTC.

The rearrangement joins TRBV18 to TRBJ1-4, with D possibly matching TRBD1 (6 bases). Germline V gene data show CDR1 as KGHSH and CDR2 as LQKENI. CDR3 length: 13 amino acids. V was shortened by 4 bases and J by 6 bases, with 9 bases between the two germline ends. CDR3 residues: CASSLDSYEKLFF. In DNA, the CDR3 is TGTGCCAGCTCACTGGACAGCTATGAAAAACTGTTTTTT.

V usage is TRBV27 and J usage is TRBJ2-7, with 10 bases lining up with TRBD1. The CDR3 runs to 15 residues. Germline V CDR1 and CDR2: MNHEY, SMNVEV (reference sequence). V dropped 4 bases and J dropped 2; count of bases not matched to a gene: 5. The CDR3 here is CASSSRQGATYEQYF. CDR3 DNA sequence: TGTGCCAGCAGTTCACGACAGGGGGCTACCTACGAGCAGTACTTC.

The V gene is TRBV4-3, the J gene TRBJ2-5; TRBD2 agrees at 16 bases. Germline assignment: CDR1 LGHNA and CDR2 YSLEER. The CDR3 has 16 amino acids. The trim removed 3 bases at V and 5 bases at J, leaving 3 bases unmatched. CDR3 coding DNA: TGCGCCAGCAGCCAGGGACTAGCGGGGGGGCCGGAGACCCAGTACTTC. This codes for CASSQGLAGGPETQYF.

The chain is built from TRBV4-1 and TRBJ2-7, with TRBD2 identical over 8 bases. CDR1 is MGHRA, CDR2 YSYEKL, per germline. The J segment lost 7 bases and the V segment lost 0 bases, leaving 20 bases of the junction unmatched. CDR3 size: 19 residues. CDR3 in DNA: TGCGCCAGCAGCCAAGAGGTCTGGGCGGGAGGCCGGTCAAGGGAGGAGCAGTACTTC. It translates to CASSQEVWAGGRSREEQYF.

This chain links TRBV7-6 with TRBJ2-3; the D is unclear. The germline V gene has CDR1 SGHVS and CDR2 FNYEAQ. The CDR3 contains 16 residues. Trimming shortened V by 0 bases and J by 2 bases, and 12 bases separated the two germline ends. CDR3 in amino acids: CASSLAGQALTDTQYF. In nucleotides, the CDR3 is TGTGCCAGCAGCTTAGCGGGCCAGGCCCTCACAGATACGCAGTATTTT.

The gene calls are TRBV5-1 and TRBJ2-2; perhaps TRBD1 as D (5 bases). With 6 bases removed from V and 5 bases from J, the gap between germline ends came to 14 bases. The CDR3 contains 14 residues. Germline assignment: CDR1 SGHRS and CDR2 YFSETQ. The DNA for the CDR3 is TGCGCCAGCAACCCCGCGACAGCGACCGGGGAGCTGTTTTTT. Its translation is CASNPATATGELFF.

The rearrangement uses TRBV28 and TRBJ2-2; 9 positions agree with TRBD1. From germline, CDR1 is MDHEN and CDR2 SYDVKM. V was pared by 8 bases and J by 6 bases, with 4 bases of the junction left unmatched. This CDR3 contains 13 residues. The CDR3: CASGTGIPGELFF. CDR3 bases: TGTGCCAGCGGGACAGGGATACCCGGGGAGCTGTTTTTT.